These T cell receptor beta chains were read from a single sample in a study of response to subunit inactivated influenza vaccine. From the RT-PCR reads, TCRdb called clonotypes with MiXCR, one entry per CDR3 protein. The table includes a few hundred thousand distinct CDR3 sequences, roughly 15% detected once. The source was PBMCs from blood, collected 11 to 12 days after vaccination. These receptors came from a man aged 45-65 years who received an inactivated influenza vaccine. Each CDR3 is given with its conserved first and last residue. A D gene is named only where the DNA matches it firmly. Clone size is not always given. Where it is, it says once, few, many or a class for expanded clones.

v_call: TRBV5-5
j_call: TRBJ1-1
d_call: TRBD1
clone_size: many
cdr3_aa: CASRPAAGGNTEAFF
cdr3_nt: TGTGCCAGCAGACCGGCCGCAGGGGGAAACACTGAAGCTTTCTTT

v_call: TRBV12-3/TRBV12-4
j_call: TRBJ2-4
d_call: TRBD2
clone_size: -
cdr3_aa: CASSPLAGRAKNIQYF
cdr3_nt: TGTGCCAGCAGTCCTCTAGCGGGAAGAGCCAAAAACATTCAGTACTTC

v_call: TRBV29-1
j_call: TRBJ2-3
d_call: TRBD2
clone_size: few
cdr3_aa: CSVASLAGARDTQYF
cdr3_nt: TGCAGCGTTGCTTCTTTGGCGGGAGCTCGAGATACGCAGTATTTT

v_call: TRBV7-6
j_call: TRBJ1-5
d_call: -
clone_size: -
cdr3_aa: CASSLQAGGNQPQHF
cdr3_nt: TGTGCCAGCAGCTTGCAGGCCGGGGGCAATCAGCCCCAGCATTTT

v_call: TRBV24-1
j_call: TRBJ2-7
d_call: -
clone_size: few
cdr3_aa: CATSDSGTVNSYEQYF
cdr3_nt: TGTGCCACCAGTGATTCAGGGACGGTGAATTCCTACGAGCAGTACTTC

v_call: TRBV28
j_call: TRBJ2-7
d_call: TRBD2
clone_size: many
cdr3_aa: CASSRSAGGTTYEQYF
cdr3_nt: TGTGCCAGCAGTCGCTCGGCGGGAGGCACCACCTACGAGCAGTACTTC

v_call: TRBV28
j_call: TRBJ2-1
d_call: -
clone_size: few
cdr3_aa: CASCQGNNEQFF
cdr3_nt: TGTGCCAGCTGTCAGGGGAACAATGAGCAGTTCTTC

v_call: TRBV12-3/TRBV12-4
j_call: TRBJ1-6
d_call: -
clone_size: few
cdr3_aa: CASSPGLVNSPLHF
cdr3_nt: TGTGCCAGCAGCCCGGGGCTTGTTAATTCACCCCTCCACTTT

v_call: TRBV4-1
j_call: TRBJ1-3
d_call: -
clone_size: -
cdr3_aa: CASSQDPRELTLSGNTIYF
cdr3_nt: TGCGCCAGCAGCCAAGACCCGAGGGAATTGACACTCTCTGGAAACACCATATATTTT

v_call: TRBV11-2
j_call: TRBJ1-5
d_call: TRBD1
clone_size: -
cdr3_aa: CASSLVAGRGQIGNQPQHF
cdr3_nt: TGTGCCAGCAGCTTAGTGGCGGGCAGGGGGCAAATAGGCAATCAGCCCCAGCATTTT

v_call: TRBV5-1
j_call: TRBJ2-2
d_call: -
clone_size: -
cdr3_aa: CASSPTGFGTAELFF
cdr3_nt: TGCGCCAGCAGCCCGACAGGATTTGGCACCGCGGAGCTGTTTTTT

v_call: TRBV6-1
j_call: TRBJ2-1
d_call: -
clone_size: -
cdr3_aa: CASSADLYSYNEQFF
cdr3_nt: TGTGCCAGCAGTGCCGACTTGTACTCCTACAATGAGCAGTTCTTC

v_call: TRBV7-8
j_call: TRBJ2-7
d_call: TRBD1
clone_size: -
cdr3_aa: CASSLVSSGTVSYEQYF
cdr3_nt: TGTGCCAGCAGCTTAGTAAGTTCCGGGACAGTATCCTACGAGCAGTACTTC

v_call: TRBV20-1
j_call: TRBJ2-2
d_call: TRBD2
clone_size: many
cdr3_aa: CSATTSGRALGELFF
cdr3_nt: TGCAGTGCCACGACTAGCGGGAGGGCCCTCGGGGAGCTGTTTTTT

v_call: TRBV3-1
j_call: TRBJ2-2
d_call: -
clone_size: -
cdr3_aa: CASSQGAPTSTGELFF
cdr3_nt: TGTGCCAGCAGCCAAGGGGCTCCCACCAGCACCGGGGAGCTGTTTTTT

v_call: TRBV7-9
j_call: TRBJ2-2
d_call: TRBD2
clone_size: many
cdr3_aa: CASSQGLAGAGELFF
cdr3_nt: TGTGCCAGCAGCCAGGGACTAGCGGGAGCCGGGGAGCTGTTTTTT

v_call: TRBV5-1
j_call: TRBJ2-3
d_call: TRBD2
clone_size: -
cdr3_aa: CASSRGTSGRASGDTQYF
cdr3_nt: TGCGCCAGCAGCCGAGGGACTAGCGGGAGGGCTTCCGGTGATACGCAGTATTTT

v_call: TRBV4-3
j_call: TRBJ2-1
d_call: TRBD1
clone_size: many
cdr3_aa: CASSQGQGSYNEQFF
cdr3_nt: TGTGCCAGCAGCCAAGGACAGGGCTCCTACAATGAGCAGTTCTTC

v_call: TRBV3-1
j_call: TRBJ2-2
d_call: TRBD1
clone_size: -
cdr3_aa: CASGTATGELFF
cdr3_nt: TGTGCCAGCGGGACAGCAACCGGGGAGCTGTTTTTT

v_call: TRBV6-5
j_call: TRBJ2-3
d_call: TRBD2
clone_size: -
cdr3_aa: CASSYGLAGVTTDTQYF
cdr3_nt: TGTGCCAGCAGCTACGGGCTAGCGGGGGTAACCACAGATACGCAGTATTTT

v_call: TRBV4-3
j_call: TRBJ1-1
d_call: TRBD1
clone_size: many
cdr3_aa: CASSQDMWGFGGQGLAFF
cdr3_nt: TGCGCCAGCAGCCAAGATATGTGGGGATTCGGGGGACAGGGGCTAGCTTTCTTT

v_call: TRBV30
j_call: TRBJ2-5
d_call: TRBD2
clone_size: -
cdr3_aa: CAWSRGLDSETQYF
cdr3_nt: TGTGCCTGGTCCCGGGGACTAGACTCTGAGACCCAGTACTTC

v_call: TRBV5-1
j_call: TRBJ1-3
d_call: -
clone_size: -
cdr3_aa: CASSLNSNSGNTIYF
cdr3_nt: TGCGCCAGCAGCTTGAACAGTAACTCTGGAAACACCATATATTTT

v_call: TRBV5-5
j_call: TRBJ1-5
d_call: TRBD1
clone_size: few
cdr3_aa: CASSLVPGGGQPQHF
cdr3_nt: TGTGCCAGCAGCTTGGTTCCAGGGGGAGGTCAGCCCCAGCATTTT

v_call: TRBV5-6
j_call: TRBJ2-7
d_call: TRBD1
clone_size: many
cdr3_aa: CASSLGTGIREYF
cdr3_nt: TGTGCCAGCAGCTTGGGGACAGGGATTAGGGAGTACTTC

v_call: TRBV6-1
j_call: TRBJ2-7
d_call: -
clone_size: -
cdr3_aa: CASSDIGELSDEQYF
cdr3_nt: TGTGCCAGCAGTGACATTGGGGAATTGAGTGACGAGCAGTACTTC

v_call: TRBV4-1
j_call: TRBJ1-5
d_call: -
clone_size: few
cdr3_aa: CASSQMGGGGLSNQPQHF
cdr3_nt: TGCGCCAGCAGCCAAATGGGCGGGGGGGGACTGAGCAATCAGCCCCAGCATTTT

v_call: TRBV20-1
j_call: TRBJ2-7
d_call: -
clone_size: -
cdr3_aa: CSARGPFRLTYEQYF
cdr3_nt: TGCAGTGCTAGAGGGCCCTTCAGGTTGACCTACGAGCAGTACTTC

v_call: TRBV20-1
j_call: TRBJ2-7
d_call: TRBD1
clone_size: few
cdr3_aa: CSAKATGLNEQYF
cdr3_nt: TGCAGTGCTAAAGCGACAGGGCTGAATGAGCAGTACTTC

v_call: TRBV20-1
j_call: TRBJ2-2
d_call: TRBD2
clone_size: -
cdr3_aa: CSARYLLALTNTGELFF
cdr3_nt: TGCAGTGCTAGATATTTACTAGCGCTAACGAACACCGGGGAGCTGTTTTTT

v_call: TRBV7-9
j_call: TRBJ1-2
d_call: -
clone_size: few
cdr3_aa: CATTYRVVDGYTF
cdr3_nt: TGTGCCACCACTTATAGGGTCGTGGATGGCTACACCTTC